This T cell receptor (beta chain) originates from a study of shared clonotypes between healthy human individuals. Sequencing used immunoSEQ multiplex PCR; TCRdb keeps in-frame clones, though not all of them. The sample lists 2,500,000 or so clones, roughly 93% occurring once. This TCR came from a man between 18 and 35 years old in good health. Some clones in this sample may be carry-over from other donors' samples. Sequencing was performed on naive CD4+ T cells from PBMCs. The subset here: CD45RA+ positively selected.

For the CDR3, the DNA is TGCGCCAGCAGTCAAACCAACCAAACGGGACAGTACACTAGCAATCAGCCCCAGCATTTT. As protein: CASSQTNQTGQYTSNQPQHF. The chain joins TRBV23-1 to TRBJ1-5; 7 nucleotides align to TRBD1. TRBV23-1 is annotated as an ORF whose role is uncertain. The J segment lost 0 bases and the V segment lost 2 bases, leaving 16 bases of the junction unmatched. The CDR3 spans 20 residues.